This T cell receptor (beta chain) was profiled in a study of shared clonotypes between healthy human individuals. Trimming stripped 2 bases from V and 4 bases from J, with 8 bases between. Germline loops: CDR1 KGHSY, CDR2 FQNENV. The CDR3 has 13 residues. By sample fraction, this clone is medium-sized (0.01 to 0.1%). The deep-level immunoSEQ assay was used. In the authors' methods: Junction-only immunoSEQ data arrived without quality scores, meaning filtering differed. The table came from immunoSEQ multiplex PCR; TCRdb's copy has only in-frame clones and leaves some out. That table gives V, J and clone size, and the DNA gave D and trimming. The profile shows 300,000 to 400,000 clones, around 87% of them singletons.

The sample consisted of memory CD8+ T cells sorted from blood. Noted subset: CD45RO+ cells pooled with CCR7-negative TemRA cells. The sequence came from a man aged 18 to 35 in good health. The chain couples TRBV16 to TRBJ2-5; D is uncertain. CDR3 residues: CASSQEWVETQYF. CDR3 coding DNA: TGTGCCAGCAGCCAAGAGTGGGTAGAGACCCAGTACTTC.